This passage covers 12 T cell receptor beta chains from one sample sequenced in a study of T-cell memory formation after mild COVID-19. TCRdb itself ran the 5' RACE reads through MiXCR, one entry per CDR3 protein. The sample has about 29,000 distinct CDR3 sequences; about 16% are singletons. Sequenced input: PBMCs or a T cell subset sorted from them (not recorded which). These TCRs come from an adult who had mild COVID-19 (a few samples of this study predate the infection). Cell type and time point are not known.

This clonotype occurred many times. This chain connects TRBV24-1 to TRBJ2-1; weak D call: TRBD1 (6 bases). In germline, CDR1 is KGHDR, CDR2 SFDVKD. Trimming cost V 6 bases and J 9 bases, with 11 bases left between them. The CDR3 covers 12 residues. In DNA, the CDR3 is TGTGCCACCAGTTCAGGGGCACGTGAGCAGTTCTTC. Its translation is CATSSGAREQFF.

Ten or more counts support this clonotype. This chain joins TRBV10-3 and TRBJ2-1; 10 bases align to TRBD2. The junction had 14 bases not matched to a gene; V was cut back by 6 bases and J by 6 bases. CDR3 length equals 17 residues. CDR1 ENHRY and CDR2 SYGVKD come from the germline V gene. As DNA, the CDR3 is TGTGCCATCAGCCTATGGGAGCGGGAGGGCCCGCGCAATGAGCAGTTCTTC. Translated: CAISLWEREGPRNEQFF.

The chain combines TRBV29-1 with TRBJ1-2, with D maybe TRBD1 (5 bases). The CDR3 spans 12 residues. V was cut by 7 bases and J by 4 bases, with 13 bases left in between. The V gene's germline CDR1 is SQVTM and CDR2 ANQGSEA. The CDR3 loop is CSAAGTTYGYTF. CDR3 bases: TGCAGCGCTGCAGGGACTACCTATGGCTACACCTTC.

This clonotype was observed a handful of times. The rearrangement joins TRBV4-3 to TRBJ2-1, with TRBD2 matching over 10 bases. The trim removed 5 bases at V and 4 bases at J, leaving 11 bases unmatched. Germline CDR1 and CDR2: LGHNA and YSLEER. This CDR3 is built from 17 residues. This chain's CDR3 is CASSSPGGLADYNEQFF. The CDR3 region has the DNA TGCGCCAGCAGCTCCCCCGGAGGACTAGCGGATTACAATGAGCAGTTCTTC.

This chain joins TRBV9 and TRBJ1-1; perhaps TRBD1 as D (5 bases). This CDR3 region has 15 residues. The V gene's germline CDR1 is SGDLS and CDR2 YYNGEE. Deletions cut 0 bases from V and 5 bases from J, with 14 bases between. The CDR3, as DNA: TGTGCCAGCAGCGTAGGAGGCGCCTGGGGGACTGAAGCTTTCTTT. Protein sequence: CASSVGGAWGTEAFF.

This clonotype was detected many times. This chain joins TRBV6-5 and TRBJ2-5, with D perhaps matching TRBD1 (5 bases). The CDR3 has 15 residues. Germline V gene lookup returns CDR1 MNHEY and CDR2 SVGAGI. Trimming took 4 bases from V and 6 from J, leaving 18 bases between them. The CDR3 region is CASSSSSAGRKTQYF. CDR3 DNA sequence: TGTGCCAGCAGTTCCTCCAGCGCAGGGCGGAAGACCCAGTACTTC.

Turning to this clonotype: It may be a read error: a sequence one base away is much more abundant. This sequence joins TRBV7-8 and TRBJ2-2; D tentatively reads TRBD1 or TRBD2 (5 bases each). Per germline, CDR1 SGHVS and CDR2 FQNEAQ. The CDR3 consists of 16 residues. The CDR3 protein is CASSPIRVGLAGQLFF. CDR3 bases: TGTGCCAGCAGCCCAATCAGGGTCGGGCTAGCCGGGCAGCTGTTTTTT. Variable domain in full (rest from reference TRBV7-8 and TRBJ2-2): GAGVSQSPRYKVAKRGQDVALRCDPISGHVSLFWYQQALGQGPEFLTYFQNEAQLDKSGLPSDRFFAERPEGSVSTLKIQRTQQEDSAVYLCASSPIRVGLAGQLFFGEGSRLTVL.

In this sample, this clonotype turned up many times. The chain has TRBV15 and TRBJ2-1; 7 positions match TRBD1. Germline CDR1 LNHNV, CDR2 YYDKDF (reference sequence). The V gene end was trimmed by 1 base and the J gene end by 10 bases; junction bases not matched to a gene: 7. This CDR3 spans 14 amino acids. This CDR3 is CATSRALTGEEQFF. The CDR3 region has the DNA TGTGCCACCAGCAGAGCACTCACAGGGGAGGAGCAGTTCTTC.

This clonotype has a count of ten or more. The chain joins TRBV28 to TRBJ2-7; D gene unclear. Per germline, CDR1 MDHEN and CDR2 SYDVKM. With 2 bases removed from V and 2 bases from J, the gap between germline ends came to 4 bases. The CDR3 extends over 12 amino acids. The CDR3 loop is CASSLAAYEQYF. In DNA form, the CDR3 reads TGTGCCAGCAGTTTAGCCGCCTACGAGCAGTACTTC.

The chain has TRBV6-5 and TRBJ2-1; 9 positions agree with TRBD2. The CDR3 has 16 amino acids. V lost 0 bases to trimming and J lost 8 bases; unmatched junction nucleotides: 8. In germline, CDR1 is MNHEY, CDR2 SVGAGI. The CDR3 spells CASSYSGLARIDEQFF. CDR3 DNA: TGTGCCAGCAGTTACTCCGGACTAGCGAGGATAGATGAGCAGTTCTTC.

The chain has TRBV18 and TRBJ2-7; possible D gene TRBD2, 6 bases. Germline loops: CDR1 KGHSH, CDR2 LQKENI. V lost 3 bases, J lost 0 bases, and 18 bases lay in between. This CDR3 contains 17 residues. CDR3 region: CASSPAGTSPISYEQYF. CDR3 nucleotide sequence: TGTGCCAGCTCACCCGCGGGGACTTCTCCCATCTCCTACGAGCAGTACTTC. Variable domain in full (rest from reference TRBV18 and TRBJ2-7): NAGVMQNPRHLVRRRGQEARLRCSPMKGHSHVYWYRQLPEEGLKFMVYLQKENIIDESGMPKERFSAEFPKEGPSILRIQQVVRGDSAAYFCASSPAGTSPISYEQYFGPGTRLTVT.

There are many counts of this clonotype. The rearrangement links TRBV4-2 to TRBJ2-2; no firm D call. The CDR3 contains 14 residues. Trimming took 0 bases from V and 3 from J, leaving 5 bases between them. The germline V gene has CDR1 LGHNA and CDR2 YNFKEQ. In DNA form, the CDR3 reads TGTGCCAGCAGCCAAGATAAGCACACCGGGGAGCTGTTTTTT. Translated, it gives CASSQDKHTGELFF.